This T cell receptor beta chain came from a study of OX40 agonist ivuxolimab in advanced cancers. The germline V and J ends were trimmed by 3 bases and 0 bases, with 2 bases remaining between them. The CDR3 length is 12 residues. Germline V CDR1 and CDR2: LGHNA, YSLEER. Produced via immunoSEQ multiplex PCR; TCRdb's table is partial and in-frame only. The sample contains 15,000 to 20,000 clones, around 80% of which appear only once. The sequence derives from an adult with an advanced solid tumor such as melanoma, head and neck, liver or kidney cancer. The material sequenced was CD4+ or CD8+ T cells sorted from blood, taken in a trial of the OX40 agonist ivuxolimab. The chain uses TRBV4-3 and TRBJ1-1; D is uncertain. The CDR3 reads CASSHLNTEAFF. The CDR3 region has the DNA TGCGCCAGCAGCCATTTGAACACTGAAGCTTTCTTT.